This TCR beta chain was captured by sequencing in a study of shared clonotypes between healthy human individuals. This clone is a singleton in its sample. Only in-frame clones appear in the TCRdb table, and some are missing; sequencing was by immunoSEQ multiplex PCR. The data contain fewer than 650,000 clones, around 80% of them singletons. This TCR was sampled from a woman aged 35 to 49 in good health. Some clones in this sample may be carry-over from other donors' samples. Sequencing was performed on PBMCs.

The CDR3 loop reads CASSAQLIYNEQFF. CDR3 DNA: TGTGCCAGCAGTGCCCAACTGATCTACAATGAGCAGTTCTTC. The V call is TRBV2, the J call TRBJ2-1; D is unclear. Between the trimmed V and J ends, which lost 4 bases and 3 bases, there was a span of 10 bases. Germline CDR1 is SNHLY and CDR2 is FYNNEI. The CDR3 has 14 residues.